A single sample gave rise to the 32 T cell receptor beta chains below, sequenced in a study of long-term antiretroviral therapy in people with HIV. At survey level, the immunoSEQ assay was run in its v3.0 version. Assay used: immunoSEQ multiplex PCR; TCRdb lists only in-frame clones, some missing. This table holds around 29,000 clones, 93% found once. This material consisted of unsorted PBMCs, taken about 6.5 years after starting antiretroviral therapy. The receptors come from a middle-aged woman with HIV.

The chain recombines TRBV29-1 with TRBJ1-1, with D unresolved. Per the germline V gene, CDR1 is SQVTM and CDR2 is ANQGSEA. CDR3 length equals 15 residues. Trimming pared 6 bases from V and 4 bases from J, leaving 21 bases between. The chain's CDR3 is CSVGLNGFLGTEAFF. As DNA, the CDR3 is TGCAGCGTGGGGTTAAATGGGTTTTTGGGCACTGAAGCTTTCTTT.

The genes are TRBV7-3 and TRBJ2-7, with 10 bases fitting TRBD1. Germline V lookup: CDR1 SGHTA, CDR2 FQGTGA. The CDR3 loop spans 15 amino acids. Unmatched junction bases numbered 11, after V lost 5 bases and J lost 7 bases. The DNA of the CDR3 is TGTGCCAGCAGCAAGACCGGGACAGGGGTAGGGGAGCAGTACTTC. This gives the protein CASSKTGTGVGEQYF.

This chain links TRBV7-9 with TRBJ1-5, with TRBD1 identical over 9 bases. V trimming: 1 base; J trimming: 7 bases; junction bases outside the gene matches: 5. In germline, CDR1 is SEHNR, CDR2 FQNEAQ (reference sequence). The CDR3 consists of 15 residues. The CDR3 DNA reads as TGTGCCAGCAGCTTAGGGACAGGGGTTCAACAGCCCCAGCATTTT. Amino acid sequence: CASSLGTGVQQPQHF.

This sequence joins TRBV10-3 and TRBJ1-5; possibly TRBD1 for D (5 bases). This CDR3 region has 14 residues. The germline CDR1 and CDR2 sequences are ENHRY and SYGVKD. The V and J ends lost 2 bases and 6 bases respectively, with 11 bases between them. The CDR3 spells CAISEGRDGQPQHF. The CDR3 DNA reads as TGTGCCATCAGTGAGGGCAGGGATGGTCAGCCCCAGCATTTT.

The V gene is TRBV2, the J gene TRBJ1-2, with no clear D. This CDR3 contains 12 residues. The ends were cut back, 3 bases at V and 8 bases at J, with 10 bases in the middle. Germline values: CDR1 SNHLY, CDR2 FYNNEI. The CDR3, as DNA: TGTGCCAGCAGTGACCCGGATAAAGGCTACACCTTC. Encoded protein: CASSDPDKGYTF.

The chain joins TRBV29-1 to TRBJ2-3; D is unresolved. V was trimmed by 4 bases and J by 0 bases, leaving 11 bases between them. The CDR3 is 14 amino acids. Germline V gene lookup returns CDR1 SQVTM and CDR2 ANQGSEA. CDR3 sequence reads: CSVGQAHSTDTQYF. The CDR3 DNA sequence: TGCAGCGTTGGGCAGGCTCATAGCACAGATACGCAGTATTTT.

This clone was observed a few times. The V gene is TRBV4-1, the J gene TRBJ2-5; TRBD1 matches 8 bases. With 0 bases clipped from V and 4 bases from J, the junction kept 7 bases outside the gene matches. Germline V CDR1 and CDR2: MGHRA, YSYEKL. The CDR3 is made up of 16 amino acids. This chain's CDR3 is CASSQEPPGGGETQYF. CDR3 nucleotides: TGCGCCAGCAGCCAAGAGCCTCCAGGGGGCGGAGAGACCCAGTACTTC.

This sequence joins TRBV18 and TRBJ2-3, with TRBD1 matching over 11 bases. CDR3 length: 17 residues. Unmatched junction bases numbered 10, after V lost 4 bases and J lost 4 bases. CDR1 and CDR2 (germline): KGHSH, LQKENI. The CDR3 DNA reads TGTGCCAGCTCACGACCCCACCGGACAGGGGGCGCAGATACGCAGTATTTT. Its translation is CASSRPHRTGGADTQYF.

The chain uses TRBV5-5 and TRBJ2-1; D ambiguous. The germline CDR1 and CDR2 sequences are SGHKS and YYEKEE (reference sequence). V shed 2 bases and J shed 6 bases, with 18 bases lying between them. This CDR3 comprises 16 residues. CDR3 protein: CASSLPTDTLGNEQFF. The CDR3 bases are TGTGCCAGCAGCTTACCTACTGACACGTTAGGCAATGAGCAGTTCTTC.

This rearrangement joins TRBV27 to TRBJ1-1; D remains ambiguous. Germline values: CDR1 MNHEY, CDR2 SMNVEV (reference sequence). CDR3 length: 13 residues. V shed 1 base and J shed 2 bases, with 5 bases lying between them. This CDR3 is CASSLFGNTEAFF. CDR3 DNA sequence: TGTGCCAGCAGTTTATTTGGAAACACTGAAGCTTTCTTT.

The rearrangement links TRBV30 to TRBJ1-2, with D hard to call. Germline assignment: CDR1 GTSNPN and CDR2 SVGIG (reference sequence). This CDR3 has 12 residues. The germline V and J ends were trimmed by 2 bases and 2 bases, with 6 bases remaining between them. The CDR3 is CAWSKSNYGYTF. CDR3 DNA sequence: TGTGCCTGGAGTAAATCCAACTATGGCTACACCTTC.

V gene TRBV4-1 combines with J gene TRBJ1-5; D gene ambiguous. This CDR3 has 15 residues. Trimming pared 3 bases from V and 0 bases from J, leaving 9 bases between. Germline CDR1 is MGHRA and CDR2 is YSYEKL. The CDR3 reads CASSHRIYSNQPQHF. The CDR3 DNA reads TGCGCCAGCAGCCACCGGATCTATAGCAATCAGCCCCAGCATTTT.

CDR3 sequence reads: CASSLFGNQPQHF. DNA of the CDR3: TGTGCCAGCAGTTTATTCGGGAATCAGCCCCAGCATTTT. The rearrangement joins TRBV27 to TRBJ1-5; D is unclear. The CDR3 extends over 13 amino acids. Germline V gene lookup returns CDR1 MNHEY and CDR2 SMNVEV (reference sequence). V dropped 1 base and J dropped 4 bases, with 5 bases sitting between them.

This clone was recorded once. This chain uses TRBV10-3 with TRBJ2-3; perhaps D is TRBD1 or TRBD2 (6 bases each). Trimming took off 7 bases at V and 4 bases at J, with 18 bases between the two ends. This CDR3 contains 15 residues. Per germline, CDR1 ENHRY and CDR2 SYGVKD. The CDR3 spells CAIKGGTQRADTQYF. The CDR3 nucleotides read TGTGCCATCAAAGGGGGGACTCAGCGTGCAGATACGCAGTATTTT.

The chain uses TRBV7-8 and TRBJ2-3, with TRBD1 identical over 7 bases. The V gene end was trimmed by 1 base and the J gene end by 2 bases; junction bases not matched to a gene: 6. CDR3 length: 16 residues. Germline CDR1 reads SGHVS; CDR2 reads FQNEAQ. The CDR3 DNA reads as TGTGCCAGCAGCTTAGTTTGGACAGGCCCCACAGATACGCAGTATTTT. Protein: CASSLVWTGPTDTQYF.

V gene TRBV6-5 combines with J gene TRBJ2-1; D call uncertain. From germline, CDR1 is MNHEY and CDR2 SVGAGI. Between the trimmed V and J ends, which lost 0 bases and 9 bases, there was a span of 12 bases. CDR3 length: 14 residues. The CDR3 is CASSYSRGSVEQFF. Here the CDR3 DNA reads TGTGCCAGCAGTTACTCGAGAGGATCAGTTGAGCAGTTCTTC.

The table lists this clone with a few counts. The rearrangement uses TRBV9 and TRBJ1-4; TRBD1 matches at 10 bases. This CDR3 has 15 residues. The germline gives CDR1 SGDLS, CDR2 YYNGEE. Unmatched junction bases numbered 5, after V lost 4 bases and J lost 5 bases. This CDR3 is CASSTSGQGNEKLFF. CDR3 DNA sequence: TGTGCCAGCAGCACCTCGGGACAGGGGAATGAAAAACTGTTTTTT.

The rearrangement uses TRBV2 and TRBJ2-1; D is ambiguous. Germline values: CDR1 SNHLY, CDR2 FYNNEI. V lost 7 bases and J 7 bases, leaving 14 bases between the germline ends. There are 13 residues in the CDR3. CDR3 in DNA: TGTGCCAGCAAGGGAAGGGATTTTAATGAGCAGTTCTTC. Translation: CASKGRDFNEQFF.

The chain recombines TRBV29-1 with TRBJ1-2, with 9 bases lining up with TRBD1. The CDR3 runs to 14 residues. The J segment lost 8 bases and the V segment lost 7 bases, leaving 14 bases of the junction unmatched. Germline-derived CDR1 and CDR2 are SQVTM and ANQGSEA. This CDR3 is CSAELIQGARGYTF. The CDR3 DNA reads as TGCAGCGCCGAACTCATACAGGGGGCTCGCGGCTACACCTTC.

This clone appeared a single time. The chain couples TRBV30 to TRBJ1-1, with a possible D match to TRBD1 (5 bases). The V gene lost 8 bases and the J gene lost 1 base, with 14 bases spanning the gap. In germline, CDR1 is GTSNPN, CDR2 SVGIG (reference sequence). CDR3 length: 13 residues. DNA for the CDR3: TGTGCCCGGTCAGGACACCCGAACACTGAAGCTTTCTTT. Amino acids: CARSGHPNTEAFF.

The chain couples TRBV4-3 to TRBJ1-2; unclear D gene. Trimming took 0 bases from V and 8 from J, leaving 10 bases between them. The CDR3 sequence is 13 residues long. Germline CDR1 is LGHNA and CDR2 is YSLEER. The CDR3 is CASSQERVSGYTF. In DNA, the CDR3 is TGCGCCAGCAGCCAAGAAAGGGTGAGCGGCTACACCTTC.

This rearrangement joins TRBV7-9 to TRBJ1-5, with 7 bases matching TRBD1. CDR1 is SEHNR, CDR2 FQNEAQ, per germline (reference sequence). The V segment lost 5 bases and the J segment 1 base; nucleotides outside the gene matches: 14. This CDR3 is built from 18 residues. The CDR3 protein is CASSSTLGGGTSNQPQHF. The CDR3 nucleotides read TGTGCCAGCAGCAGCACGTTAGGAGGGGGCACGAGCAATCAGCCCCAGCATTTT.

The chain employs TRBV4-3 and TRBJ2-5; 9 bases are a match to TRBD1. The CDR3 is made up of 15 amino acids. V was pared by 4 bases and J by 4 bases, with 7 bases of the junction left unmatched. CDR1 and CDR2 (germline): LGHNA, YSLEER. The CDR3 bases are TGCGCCAGCAGCCCGTCCGGGACAGGGCGAGAGACCCAGTACTTC. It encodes CASSPSGTGRETQYF.

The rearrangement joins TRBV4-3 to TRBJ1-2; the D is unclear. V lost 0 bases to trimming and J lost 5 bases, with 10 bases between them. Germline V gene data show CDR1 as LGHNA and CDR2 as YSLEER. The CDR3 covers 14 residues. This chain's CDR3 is CASSQDGAVYGYTF. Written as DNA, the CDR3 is TGCGCCAGCAGCCAAGATGGCGCCGTTTATGGCTACACCTTC.

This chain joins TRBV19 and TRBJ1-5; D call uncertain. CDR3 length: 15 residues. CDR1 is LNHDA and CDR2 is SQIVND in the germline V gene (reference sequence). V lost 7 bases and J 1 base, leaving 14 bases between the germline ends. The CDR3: CASTLDQRSNQPQHF. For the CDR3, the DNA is TGTGCCAGTACCTTGGACCAGAGGAGCAATCAGCCCCAGCATTTT.

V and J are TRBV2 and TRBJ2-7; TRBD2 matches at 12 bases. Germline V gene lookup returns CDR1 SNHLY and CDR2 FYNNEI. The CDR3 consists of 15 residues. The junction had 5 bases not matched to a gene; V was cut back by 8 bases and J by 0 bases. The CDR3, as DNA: TGTGCCAGCCTCCGGACTAGCGGGGCCTCCTACGAGCAGTACTTC. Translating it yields CASLRTSGASYEQYF.

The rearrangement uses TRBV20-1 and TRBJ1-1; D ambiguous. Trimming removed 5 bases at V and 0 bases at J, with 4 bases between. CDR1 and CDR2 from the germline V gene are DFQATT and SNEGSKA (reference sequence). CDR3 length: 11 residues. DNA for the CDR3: TGCAGTGCTCCCGTGAACACTGAAGCTTTCTTT. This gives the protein CSAPVNTEAFF.

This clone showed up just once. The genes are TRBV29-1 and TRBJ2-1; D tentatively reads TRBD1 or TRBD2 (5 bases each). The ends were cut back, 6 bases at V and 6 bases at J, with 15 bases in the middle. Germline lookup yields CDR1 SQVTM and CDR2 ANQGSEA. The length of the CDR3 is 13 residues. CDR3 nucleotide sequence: TGCAGCGTCGCTAACCGGGACCCCAATGAGCAGTTCTTC. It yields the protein CSVANRDPNEQFF.

Here the CDR3 reads CASSLGRGLRVTEAFF. The CDR3 DNA sequence: TGTGCCAGCAGCTTGGGGAGGGGGCTGAGAGTCACTGAAGCTTTCTTT. This chain links TRBV5-6 with TRBJ1-1; TRBD1 matches 7 bases. Germline-derived CDR1 and CDR2 are SGHDT and YYEEEE. CDR3 length: 16 amino acids. Trimming at V came to 0 bases and at J to 4 bases, leaving 9 bases not matched to a gene.

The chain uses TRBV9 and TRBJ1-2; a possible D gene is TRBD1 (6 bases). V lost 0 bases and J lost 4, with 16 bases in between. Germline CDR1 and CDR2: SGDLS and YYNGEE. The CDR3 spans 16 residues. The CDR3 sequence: CASSVDIGGAGYGYTF. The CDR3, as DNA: TGTGCCAGCAGCGTAGATATCGGGGGCGCCGGCTATGGCTACACCTTC.

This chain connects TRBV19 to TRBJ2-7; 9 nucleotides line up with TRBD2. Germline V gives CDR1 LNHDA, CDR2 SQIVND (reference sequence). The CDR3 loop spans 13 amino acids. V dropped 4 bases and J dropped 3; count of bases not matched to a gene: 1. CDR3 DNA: TGTGCCAGTAGTAGTAGCGGGGGCTACGAGCAGTACTTC. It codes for CASSSSGGYEQYF. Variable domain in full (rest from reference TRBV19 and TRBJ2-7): DGGITQSPKYLFRKEGQNVTLSCEQNLNHDAMYWYRQDPGQGLRLIYYSQIVNDFQKGDIAEGYSVSREKKESFPLTVTSAQKNPTAFYLCASSSSGGYEQYFGPGTRLTVT.

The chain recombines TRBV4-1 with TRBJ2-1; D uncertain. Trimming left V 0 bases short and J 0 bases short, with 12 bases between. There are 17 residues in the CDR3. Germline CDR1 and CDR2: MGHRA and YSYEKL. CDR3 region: CASSQDALSTSYNEQFF. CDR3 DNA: TGCGCCAGCAGCCAAGATGCGCTCTCCACCTCCTACAATGAGCAGTTCTTC.